A selection of T cell receptor beta chains follows, all from one sample in a study of beta chain features in type 1 diabetes. Libraries were prepared by immunoSEQ multiplex PCR; TCRdb keeps only in-frame clonotypes and omits some of them. The repertoire holds 550,000 to 850,000 clones, with 10% to 15% as singletons. Input material: naive CD4+ T cells from blood. The receptor source for this set is a man aged 18 to 30 with type 1 diabetes. CDR3s include the opening cysteine and the closing phenylalanine or tryptophan. A D gene is named only where the DNA matches it firmly. Not all rows give a size; the values are once, few, many and, for expanded clones, a class.

j_call: TRBJ1-3; v_call: TRBV5-1; d_call: NA; clone_size: NA; cdr3_aa: CASSLDRPSGNTIYF; cdr3_nt: TGCGCCAGCAGCTTGGACAGACCCTCTGGAAACACCATATATTTT
j_call: TRBJ2-2; v_call: TRBV11-3; d_call: NA; clone_size: few; cdr3_aa: CASSLDRWGANTGELFF; cdr3_nt: TGTGCCAGCAGCTTAGATCGTTGGGGCGCGAACACCGGGGAGCTGTTTTTT
j_call: TRBJ2-2; v_call: TRBV19; d_call: NA; clone_size: few; cdr3_aa: CASHPAAADTGELFF; cdr3_nt: TGTGCCAGCCACCCCGCCGCGGCCGACACCGGGGAGCTGTTTTTT
j_call: TRBJ1-2; v_call: TRBV27; d_call: TRBD1; clone_size: NA; cdr3_aa: CASSFTGGNGYTF; cdr3_nt: TGTGCCAGCAGCTTCACAGGGGGCAATGGCTACACCTTC
j_call: TRBJ1-4; v_call: TRBV25-1; d_call: TRBD1; clone_size: few; cdr3_aa: CASGDRGPWEKLFF; cdr3_nt: TGTGCCAGCGGTGACAGGGGGCCTTGGGAAAAACTGTTTTTT
j_call: TRBJ1-5; v_call: TRBV2; d_call: TRBD1; clone_size: NA; cdr3_aa: CASSLETGAYSNQPQHF; cdr3_nt: TGTGCCAGCAGCCTCGAAACAGGGGCATATAGCAATCAGCCCCAGCATTTT
j_call: TRBJ2-5; v_call: TRBV10-2; d_call: TRBD2; clone_size: NA; cdr3_aa: CASRIAGQETQYF; cdr3_nt: TGCGCCAGCAGAATAGCGGGCCAAGAGACCCAGTACTTC
j_call: TRBJ2-7; v_call: TRBV5-6; d_call: NA; clone_size: NA; cdr3_aa: CASSLGGTYEQYF; cdr3_nt: TGTGCCAGCAGCTTGGGCGGGACCTACGAGCAGTACTTC
j_call: TRBJ2-3; v_call: TRBV29-1; d_call: TRBD1; clone_size: few; cdr3_aa: CSMGQGAVDTQYF; cdr3_nt: TGCAGCATGGGACAGGGGGCTGTAGATACGCAGTATTTT
j_call: TRBJ2-1; v_call: TRBV11-2; d_call: TRBD2; clone_size: NA; cdr3_aa: CASSLDPGGGEQFF; cdr3_nt: TGTGCCAGCAGCTTAGATCCGGGGGGTGGTGAGCAGTTCTTC
j_call: TRBJ2-7; v_call: TRBV9; d_call: TRBD1; clone_size: NA; cdr3_aa: CASSRGQGIGFYEQYF; cdr3_nt: TGTGCCAGCAGCAGAGGACAGGGGATAGGCTTCTACGAGCAGTACTTC
j_call: TRBJ1-2; v_call: TRBV6-5; d_call: NA; clone_size: few; cdr3_aa: CASSYLSRVYF; cdr3_nt: TGTGCCAGCAGTTACTTGTCCCGCGTGTACTTC
j_call: TRBJ2-7; v_call: TRBV6-1; d_call: NA; clone_size: once; cdr3_aa: CASSEVHPGEQYF; cdr3_nt: TGTGCCAGCAGTGAAGTCCATCCGGGCGAGCAGTACTTC
j_call: TRBJ1-2; v_call: TRBV10-3; d_call: NA; clone_size: NA; cdr3_aa: CAISESTRGYGYTF; cdr3_nt: TGTGCCATCAGTGAGTCGACAAGGGGGTATGGCTACACCTTC
j_call: TRBJ1-2; v_call: TRBV5-1; d_call: NA; clone_size: NA; cdr3_aa: CASSLESQGRSGYGYTF; cdr3_nt: TGCGCCAGCAGCTTGGAATCACAAGGCCGAAGCGGCTATGGCTACACCTTC
j_call: TRBJ2-2; v_call: TRBV9; d_call: NA; clone_size: few; cdr3_aa: CASSASGHNTGELFF; cdr3_nt: TGTGCCAGCAGCGCCTCGGGGCACAACACCGGGGAGCTGTTTTTT
j_call: TRBJ1-2; v_call: TRBV5-1; d_call: NA; clone_size: few; cdr3_aa: CASSSLGQENYGYTF; cdr3_nt: TGCGCCAGCAGCTCCCTGGGACAAGAAAACTATGGCTACACCTTC
j_call: TRBJ1-5; v_call: TRBV14; d_call: NA; clone_size: NA; cdr3_aa: CASSRSGAIEPQHF; cdr3_nt: TGTGCCAGCAGCCGTTCAGGGGCGATCGAGCCCCAGCATTTT
j_call: TRBJ2-7; v_call: TRBV6-6; d_call: TRBD1; clone_size: NA; cdr3_aa: CASSDRGNYEQYF; cdr3_nt: TGTGCCAGCAGTGACAGGGGGAACTACGAGCAGTACTTC
j_call: TRBJ2-7; v_call: TRBV29-1; d_call: TRBD1; clone_size: few; cdr3_aa: CSVGGQGYEQYF; cdr3_nt: TGCAGCGTGGGGGGACAGGGATACGAGCAGTACTTC
j_call: TRBJ1-5; v_call: TRBV7-9; d_call: TRBD1; clone_size: few; cdr3_aa: CASSPIRQGQSNQPQHF; cdr3_nt: TGTGCCAGCAGCCCCATAAGACAGGGGCAGAGCAATCAGCCCCAGCATTTT
j_call: TRBJ2-7; v_call: TRBV6-6; d_call: NA; clone_size: few; cdr3_aa: CASSYNDNYEQYF; cdr3_nt: TGTGCCAGCAGTTACAACGACAACTACGAGCAGTACTTC